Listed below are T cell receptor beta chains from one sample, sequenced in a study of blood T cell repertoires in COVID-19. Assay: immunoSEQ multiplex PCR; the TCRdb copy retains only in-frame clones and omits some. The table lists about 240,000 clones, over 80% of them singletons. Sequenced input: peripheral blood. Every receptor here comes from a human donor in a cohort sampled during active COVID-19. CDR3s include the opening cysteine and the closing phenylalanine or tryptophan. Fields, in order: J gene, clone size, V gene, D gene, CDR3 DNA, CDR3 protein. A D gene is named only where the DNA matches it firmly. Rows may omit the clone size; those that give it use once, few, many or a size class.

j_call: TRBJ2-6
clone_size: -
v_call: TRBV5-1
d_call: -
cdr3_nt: TGCGCCAGCAGCTTAGGGGGATCTGGGGCCAACGTCCTGACTTTC
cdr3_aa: CASSLGGSGANVLTF

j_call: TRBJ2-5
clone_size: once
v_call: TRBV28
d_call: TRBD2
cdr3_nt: TGTGCCAGCAGACTAGCGGGAGATCAAGAGACCCAGTACTTC
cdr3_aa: CASRLAGDQETQYF

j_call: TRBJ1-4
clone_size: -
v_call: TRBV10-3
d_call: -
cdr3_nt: TGTGCCATCAGTGACGTCGGTACTAATGAAAAACTGTTTTTT
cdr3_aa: CAISDVGTNEKLFF

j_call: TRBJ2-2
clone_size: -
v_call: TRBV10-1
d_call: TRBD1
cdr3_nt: TGCGCCAGCAGTGATCCAGGGGGTAGCTGGAGCACCGGGGAGCTGTTTTTT
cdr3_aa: CASSDPGGSWSTGELFF

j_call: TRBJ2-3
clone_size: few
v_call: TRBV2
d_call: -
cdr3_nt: TGTGCCAGCAGTGAAGCGGCCTTCACAGATACGCAGTATTTT
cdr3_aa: CASSEAAFTDTQYF

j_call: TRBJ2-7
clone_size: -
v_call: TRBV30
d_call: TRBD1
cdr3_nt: TGTGCCTGCCGAAGACAGGGGGCTCGGAACGAGCAGTACTTC
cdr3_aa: CACRRQGARNEQYF

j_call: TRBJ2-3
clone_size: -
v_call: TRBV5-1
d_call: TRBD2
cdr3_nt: TGCGCCAGCAGCCCTGTGACTAGCGGGAGAACAGATACGCAGTATTTT
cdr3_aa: CASSPVTSGRTDTQYF

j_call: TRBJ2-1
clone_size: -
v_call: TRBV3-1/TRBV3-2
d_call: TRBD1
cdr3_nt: TGTGCCAGCAGCCAGGGGGGACAGGGGCACAATGAGCAGTTCTTC
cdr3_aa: CASSQGGQGHNEQFF

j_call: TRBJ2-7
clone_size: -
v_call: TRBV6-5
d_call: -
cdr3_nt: TGTGCCAGCAGTTACCCGGACAGTTTTCTGTACTTC
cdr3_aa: CASSYPDSFLYF

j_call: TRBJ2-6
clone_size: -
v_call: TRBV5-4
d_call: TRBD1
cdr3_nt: TGTGCCAGCAGCCGGGATCTGGGACAGGGGACTGGGGCCAACGTCCTGACTTTC
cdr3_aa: CASSRDLGQGTGANVLTF

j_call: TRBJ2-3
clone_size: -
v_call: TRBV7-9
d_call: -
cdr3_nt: TGTGCCAGCAGCCTTTATATCACAGATACGCAGTATTTT
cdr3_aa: CASSLYITDTQYF

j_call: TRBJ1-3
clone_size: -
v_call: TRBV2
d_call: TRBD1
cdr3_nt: TGTGCCAGCAGGGGACCGACAGGGGACGGAAACACCATATATTTT
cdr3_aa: CASRGPTGDGNTIYF

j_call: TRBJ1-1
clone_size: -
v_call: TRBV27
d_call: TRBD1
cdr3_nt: TGTGCCAGCAGTTCGACAGGGTCGAGCGAGACTGAAGCTTTCTTT
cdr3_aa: CASSSTGSSETEAFF

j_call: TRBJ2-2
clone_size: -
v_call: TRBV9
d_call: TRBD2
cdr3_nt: TGTGCCAGCACCGGGACTACTGACACCGGGGAGCTGTTTTTT
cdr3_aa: CASTGTTDTGELFF

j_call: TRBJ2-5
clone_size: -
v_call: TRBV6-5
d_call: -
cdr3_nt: TGTGCCAGCAGGGGATGGGGGCCCCACCAAGAGACCCAGTACTTC
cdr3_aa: CASRGWGPHQETQYF

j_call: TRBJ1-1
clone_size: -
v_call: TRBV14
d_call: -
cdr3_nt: TGTGCCAGCAGCCAAGTGGAGGGGACTGAAGCTTTCTTT
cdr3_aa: CASSQVEGTEAFF

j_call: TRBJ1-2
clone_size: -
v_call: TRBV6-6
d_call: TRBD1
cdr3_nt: TGTGCCAGCAGTCGCCCCCAGTATTCAGGGGGCGACTATGGCTACACCTTC
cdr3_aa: CASSRPQYSGGDYGYTF

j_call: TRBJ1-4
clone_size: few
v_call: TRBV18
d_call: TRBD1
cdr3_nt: TGTGCCAGCTCACCACCCCTGACAGGGGGCCTCCCAGGGAAACTGTTTTTT
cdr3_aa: CASSPPLTGGLPGKLFF

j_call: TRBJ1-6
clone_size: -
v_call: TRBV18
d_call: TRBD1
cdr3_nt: TGTGCCAGCTCAGCCGACAGGGGTTCGGATTCACCCCTCCACTTT
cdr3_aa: CASSADRGSDSPLHF

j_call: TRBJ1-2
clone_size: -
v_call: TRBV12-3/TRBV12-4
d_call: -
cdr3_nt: TGTGCCAGCAGTTTGTGGGGGAGGGGCTACACCTTC
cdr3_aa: CASSLWGRGYTF

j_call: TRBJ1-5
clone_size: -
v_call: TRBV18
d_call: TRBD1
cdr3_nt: TGTGCCAGCTCACCGCGGGACAGAGACAATCAGCCCCAGCATTTT
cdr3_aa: CASSPRDRDNQPQHF

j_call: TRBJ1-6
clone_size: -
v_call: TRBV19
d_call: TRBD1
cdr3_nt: TGTGCCAGCGGGACAGGGAGTTCACCCCTCCACTTT
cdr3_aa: CASGTGSSPLHF

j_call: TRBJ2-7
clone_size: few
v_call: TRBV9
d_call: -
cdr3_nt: TGTGCCAGCAGCGTAGAACCTAACCTACTCTACGAGCAGTACTTC
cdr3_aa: CASSVEPNLLYEQYF

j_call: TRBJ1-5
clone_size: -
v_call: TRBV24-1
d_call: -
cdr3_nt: TGTGCCACCAGTGATTTCCGGAGTCGGGATTATTTCTCTAATAGCAATCAGCCCCAGCATTTT
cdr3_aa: CATSDFRSRDYFSNSNQPQHF

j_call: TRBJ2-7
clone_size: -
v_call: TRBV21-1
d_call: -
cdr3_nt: TGTGCCAGCAGCACATCCGGGACAGGGATACACGAGCAGTACTTC
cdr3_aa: CASSTSGTGIHEQYF

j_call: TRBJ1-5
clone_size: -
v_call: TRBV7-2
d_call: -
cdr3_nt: TGTGCCAGCAGCCAAACAAGTCAGCCCCAGCATTTT
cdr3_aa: CASSQTSQPQHF

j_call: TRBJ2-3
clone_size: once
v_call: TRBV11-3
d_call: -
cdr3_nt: TGTGCCAGCAGCCGCGGGGGCCCTAGCACAGATACGCAGTATTTT
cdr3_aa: CASSRGGPSTDTQYF

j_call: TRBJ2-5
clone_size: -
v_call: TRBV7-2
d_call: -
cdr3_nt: TGTGCCAGCAGCCCACTTCCCTTGTGGGAGACCCAGTACTTC
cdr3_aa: CASSPLPLWETQYF

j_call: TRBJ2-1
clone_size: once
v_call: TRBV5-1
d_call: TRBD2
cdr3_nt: TGCGCCAGCAGCTTGGGGCTAGCGGGGGGCTACAATGAGCAGTTCTTC
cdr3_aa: CASSLGLAGGYNEQFF

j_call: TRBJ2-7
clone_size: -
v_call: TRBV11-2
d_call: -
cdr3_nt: TGTGCCAGCAGCTTAGGAGCCCGAGGGGAGCAGTACTTC
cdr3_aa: CASSLGARGEQYF

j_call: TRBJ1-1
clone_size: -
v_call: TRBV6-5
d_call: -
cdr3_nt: TGTGCCAGCAGAAATGGACAGAACACTGAAGCTTTCTTT
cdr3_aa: CASRNGQNTEAFF

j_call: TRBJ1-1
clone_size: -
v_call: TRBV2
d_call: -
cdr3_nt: TGTGCCAGCAGTATACAGGGCGCGAACACTGAAGCTTTCTTT
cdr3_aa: CASSIQGANTEAFF

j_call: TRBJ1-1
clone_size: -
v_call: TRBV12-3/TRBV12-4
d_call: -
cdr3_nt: TGTGCCAGCAGTTTAGCAGCTACTGAAGCTTTCTTT
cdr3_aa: CASSLAATEAFF

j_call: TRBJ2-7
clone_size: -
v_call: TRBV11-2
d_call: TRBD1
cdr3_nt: TGTGCCAGCAGCTTAATGGGACAGGGGGAAGGCGAGCAGTACTTC
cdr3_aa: CASSLMGQGEGEQYF

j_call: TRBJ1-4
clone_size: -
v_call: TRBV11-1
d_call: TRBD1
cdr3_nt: TGTGCCAGCAGCTCAACCGGACAGGGTCGGGAAAAACTGTTTTTT
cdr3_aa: CASSSTGQGREKLFF

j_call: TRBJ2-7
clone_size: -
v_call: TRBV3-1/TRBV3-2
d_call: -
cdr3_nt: TGTGCCAGCAGCGCTCAGGCCTACGAGCAGTACTTC
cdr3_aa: CASSAQAYEQYF

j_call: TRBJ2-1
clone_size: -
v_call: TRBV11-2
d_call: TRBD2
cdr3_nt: TGTGCCAGCAGCTTAGGTCGCCTAGCGGAGTACAATGAGCAGTTCTTC
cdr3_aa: CASSLGRLAEYNEQFF

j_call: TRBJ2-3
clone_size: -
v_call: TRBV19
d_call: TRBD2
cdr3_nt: TGTGCCAGTAGTATTGGCCCTCAGACTAGCGGGAGGGACCGGCACACACACACAGATACGCAGTATTTT
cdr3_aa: CASSIGPQTSGRDRHTHTDTQYF

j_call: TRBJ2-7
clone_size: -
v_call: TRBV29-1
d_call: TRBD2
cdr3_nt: TGCAGCGTAGGACTAGCCTCCCGCTACGAGCAGTACTTC
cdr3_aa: CSVGLASRYEQYF

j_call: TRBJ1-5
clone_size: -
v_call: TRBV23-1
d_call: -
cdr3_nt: TGCGCCAGCAGCCCATATTTAACTCAGGGAGGGAGGTATCAGCCCCAGCATTTT
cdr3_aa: CASSPYLTQGGRYQPQHF

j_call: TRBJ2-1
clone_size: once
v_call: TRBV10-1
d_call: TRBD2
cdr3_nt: TGCGCCAGCAGTGAGTCTAGCGGGGAGTGGTATGAGCAGTTCTTC
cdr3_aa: CASSESSGEWYEQFF

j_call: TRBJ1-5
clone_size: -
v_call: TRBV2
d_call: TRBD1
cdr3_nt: TGTGCCAGCAGGGTTGGACAGGGTAGTCCGGATCAGCCCCAGCATTTT
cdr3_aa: CASRVGQGSPDQPQHF

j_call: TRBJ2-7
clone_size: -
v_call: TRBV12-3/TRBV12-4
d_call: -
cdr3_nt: TGTGCCAGCAGTTTAAAGGGGTACGAGCAGTACTTC
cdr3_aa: CASSLKGYEQYF

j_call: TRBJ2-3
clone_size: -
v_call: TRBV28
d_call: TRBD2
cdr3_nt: TGTGCCAGCAGTTTCCCCCGGGCTAGCGGGAGTTACAGGGATACGCAGTATTTT
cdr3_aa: CASSFPRASGSYRDTQYF

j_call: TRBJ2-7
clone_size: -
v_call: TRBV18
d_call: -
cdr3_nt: TGTGCCAGCTCACCCAACCCCTACTACGAGCAGTACTTC
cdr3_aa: CASSPNPYYEQYF

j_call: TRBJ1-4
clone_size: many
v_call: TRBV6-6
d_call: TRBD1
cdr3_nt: TGTGCCAGCAGTACACCGACAGGGGGCGCGGAAAAACTGTTTTTT
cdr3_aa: CASSTPTGGAEKLFF

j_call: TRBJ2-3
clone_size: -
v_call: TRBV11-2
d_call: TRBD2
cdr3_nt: TGTGCCAGCAGCTTAGGGACTAGTTTAGATACGCAGTATTTT
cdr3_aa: CASSLGTSLDTQYF

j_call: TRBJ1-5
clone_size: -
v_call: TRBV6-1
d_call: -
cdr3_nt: TGTGCCAGCAGTGAATGGGTGGGGCTCTTTGGCAATCAGCCCCAGCATTTT
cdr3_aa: CASSEWVGLFGNQPQHF

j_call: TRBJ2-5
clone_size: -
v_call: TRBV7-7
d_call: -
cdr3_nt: TGTGCTAGCAGCTCGGACTGGCTGGGGACCCAGTACTTC
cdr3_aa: CASSSDWLGTQYF

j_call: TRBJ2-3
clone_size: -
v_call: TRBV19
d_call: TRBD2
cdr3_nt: TGTGCCAGTAGTGCATCCGGGGGGGAGTCAGATACGCAGTATTTT
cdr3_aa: CASSASGGESDTQYF

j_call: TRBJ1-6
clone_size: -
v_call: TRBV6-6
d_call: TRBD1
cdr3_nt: TGTGCCAGCAGTCTCTTAGAGACAGGGATCTATAATTCACCCCTCCACTTT
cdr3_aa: CASSLLETGIYNSPLHF

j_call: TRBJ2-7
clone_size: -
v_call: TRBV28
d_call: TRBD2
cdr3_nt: TGTGCCAGCAGTTCCTCGGGACTAGCGGGAGTATACGAGCAGTACTTC
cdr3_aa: CASSSSGLAGVYEQYF

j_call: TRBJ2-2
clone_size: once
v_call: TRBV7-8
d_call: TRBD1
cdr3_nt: TGTGCCAGCAGCTCACGGGACAGGTTGTTCACCGGGGAGCTGTTTTTT
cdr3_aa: CASSSRDRLFTGELFF

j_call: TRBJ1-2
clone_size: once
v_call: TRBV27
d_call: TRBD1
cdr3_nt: TGTGCCAGCAGTAGGTTTAGTAAGACAGGGGAGGGCTACACCTTC
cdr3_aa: CASSRFSKTGEGYTF

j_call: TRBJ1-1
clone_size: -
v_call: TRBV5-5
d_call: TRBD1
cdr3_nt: TGTGCCAGCAGCTACGGACAGGGGGTTGCTTTCTTT
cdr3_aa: CASSYGQGVAFF

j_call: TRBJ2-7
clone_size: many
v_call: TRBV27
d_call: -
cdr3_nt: TGTGCCAGCAGTTTTGCGTGGCAGGAAAGATCCTACGAGCAGTACTTC
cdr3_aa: CASSFAWQERSYEQYF

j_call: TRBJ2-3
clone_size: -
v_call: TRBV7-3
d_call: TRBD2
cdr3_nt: TGTGCCAGCAGCCGGACTAGCGGGGGGGCCGCAGATACGCAGTATTTT
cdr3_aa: CASSRTSGGAADTQYF

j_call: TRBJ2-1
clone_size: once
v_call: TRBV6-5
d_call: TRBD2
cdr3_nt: TGTGCCAGCAGTAGGAGCGGGAGAGAGGGTGAGCAGTTCTTC
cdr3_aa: CASSRSGREGEQFF

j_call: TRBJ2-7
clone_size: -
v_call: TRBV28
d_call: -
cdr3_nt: TGTGCCAGCAGCCTCAGGGGCGACGAGCAGTACTTC
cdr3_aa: CASSLRGDEQYF

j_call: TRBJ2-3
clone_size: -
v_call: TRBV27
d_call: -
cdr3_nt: TGTGCCAGCAGTTACCCGGGGGGCACGGATACGCAGTATTTT
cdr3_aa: CASSYPGGTDTQYF